Sequencing of this T cell receptor (beta chain) was carried out in a study of blood T cell repertoires in COVID-19. Germline CDR1 reads MNHEY; CDR2 reads SMNVEV (reference sequence). The CDR3 has 15 residues. Trimming left V 3 bases short and J 5 bases short, with 17 bases between. TCRdb's table, derived via immunoSEQ multiplex PCR, lists solely in-frame clones and lacks some. The sample has more than 110,000 clones, 65% to 85% seen once. J is TRBJ2-7 and V is TRBV27, with D possibly being TRBD2 (5 bases). Sequencing was done on a sample of peripheral blood. The receptor comes from a woman aged 60-75 years with acute or convalescent COVID-19. The CDR3 DNA follows: TGTGCCAGCAGTTTTGGAGGCTGGGTTGTGAACGAGCAGTACTTC. Translated: CASSFGGWVVNEQYF.